This T cell receptor (beta chain) was found in a study of blood T cell repertoires in COVID-19. Study in general: PBMCs, B-cell-depleted T cells, or T cells were the source of the cDNA or gDNA that made up the material.

In the authors' methods: From reference gene primer amplification, estimates of nucleated cell counts were derived. TCRdb's copy holds only in-frame clones and misses some; the assay was immunoSEQ multiplex PCR. That table is the source of V, J and clone size, and D and trimming were worked out from the DNA. The repertoire holds approximately 97,000 clones, with around 90% as singletons. CDR3 length: 13 amino acids. Germline V gene sequence: CDR1 SGHNT, CDR2 YYREEE (reference sequence). Deletions cut 4 bases from V and 2 bases from J, with 6 bases between. The sequencing input was peripheral blood. This clonotype was obtained from a woman between 45 and 60 years old with COVID-19, enrolled during active disease. The chain joins TRBV5-4 to TRBJ2-2; the D is unclear. This CDR3 reads CASSRDNTGELFF. CDR3 nucleotide sequence: TGTGCCAGCAGCCGAGATAACACCGGGGAGCTGTTTTTT.